Below, 7 T cell receptor beta chains from the same sample are listed, as sequenced in a study of T cell responses to AZD1222 COVID-19 vaccine (dated by TCRdb to the early 2020s). Sample time point, as interpreted from the label and publication: about 28 days (+/-7) after the second vaccine dose. Library preparation used the immunoSEQ multiplex PCR assay. As stored in TCRdb, this immuneACCESS dataset retains in-frame rearrangements with V and J assigned. A fraction of the clones does not appear; measured against another copy, unresolved V genes explain less than half of the discrepancy, and the remainder lacks a known reason. For this sample the table gives tens of thousands of clones, of which about nine tenths were detected only once. The top ten hold approximately 1.4% of the sample. The starting material was peripheral blood, obtained 28 days after the second AZD1222 dose. These receptors were taken from an adult who received the AZD1222 COVID-19 vaccine.

This chain links TRBV3-1 (or the pseudogene TRBV3-2) with TRBJ2-1; 7 bases agree with TRBD1. The CDR3 covers 19 residues. The germline CDR1 and CDR2 sequences are LGHDT and YNNKEL (reference sequence). Losses at the gene ends were 2 bases for V and 1 base for J; bases not matched to a gene: 14. The CDR3, as DNA: TGTGCCAGCAGCCAAAACAACAGGGGTTATTTTGGATCCTACAATGAGCAGTTCTTC. Encoded protein: CASSQNNRGYFGSYNEQFF.

The J gene is TRBJ1-5, the V gene TRBV15; 7 nucleotides line up with TRBD1. The CDR3 length is 13 residues. J lost 7 bases, V lost 5 bases, and 5 bases had no gene match. Germline V gene data show CDR1 as LNHNV and CDR2 as YYDKDF (reference sequence). The CDR3 protein is CATSSNRGQPQHF. The CDR3 DNA reads TGTGCCACCAGCTCAAACAGGGGACAGCCCCAGCATTTT.

The chain uses TRBV5-8 and TRBJ2-1; D is ambiguous. Germline CDR1 is SGHTS and CDR2 is YDEGEE. Trimming cost V 1 base and J 4 bases, with 15 bases left between them. The CDR3 loop spans 16 amino acids. CDR3 amino acids: CASSLKFSSRYNEQFF. For the CDR3, the DNA is TGTGCCAGCAGCTTGAAGTTTTCGAGCAGGTACAATGAGCAGTTCTTC.

The chain is built from TRBV7-6 and TRBJ2-3; the D is unclear. The CDR3 has 17 amino acids. The V and J ends lost 1 base and 2 bases respectively, with 16 bases between them. Germline CDR1 SGHVS, CDR2 FNYEAQ. Written as DNA, the CDR3 is TGTGCCAGCAGCTTAGTCTGGGCTTGGAATGCCACAGATACGCAGTATTTT. Translation gives CASSLVWAWNATDTQYF.

The genes are TRBV4-1 and TRBJ1-3; no clear D. This CDR3 has 17 residues. The V end lost 1 base, the J end lost 3 bases, and 16 bases lay between the germline ends. Germline values: CDR1 MGHRA, CDR2 YSYEKL. The CDR3 protein is CASSQGLERILGNTIYF. The DNA of the CDR3 is TGCGCCAGCAGCCAAGGGCTCGAGCGGATACTTGGAAACACCATATATTTT.

The genes are TRBV9 and TRBJ2-7; D is undetermined. V was shortened by 3 bases and J by 3 bases, with 4 bases between the two germline ends. This CDR3 spans 11 amino acids. Germline CDR1 is SGDLS and CDR2 is YYNGEE. CDR3 sequence reads: CASSGDYEQYF. The CDR3 region has the DNA TGTGCCAGCAGCGGGGACTACGAGCAGTACTTC. The full variable domain, completed using reference TRBV9 and TRBJ2-7, is DSGVTQTPKHLITATGQRVTLRCSPRSGDLSVYWYQQSLDQGLQFLIQYYNGEERAKGNILERFSAQQFPDLHSELNLSSLELGDSALYFCASSGDYEQYFGPGTRLTVT.

The chain links TRBV19 to TRBJ1-5; D is unclear. CDR3 length: 13 amino acids. Germline CDR1 and CDR2: LNHDA and SQIVND (reference sequence). Trimming took 7 bases from V and 3 from J, leaving 10 bases between them. CDR3 coding DNA: TGTGCCAGTACCGGGTCCTCCAATCAGCCCCAGCATTTT. It encodes CASTGSSNQPQHF.